These 27 T cell receptor beta chains came from one sample sequenced in a study of cytomegalovirus exposure and HLA in healthy donors. TCRdb's copy holds only in-frame clones and misses some; the assay was immunoSEQ multiplex PCR. This sample yields 140,000 or so clones, of which just under 90% are seen a single time; 6.2% belongs to the top ten. Sequenced input: PBMCs. The source is a woman aged 30 to 39 in good health and CMV-seropositive.

V and J are TRBV27 and TRBJ1-2; possibly TRBD1 for D (5 bases). The germline gives CDR1 MNHEY, CDR2 SMNVEV (reference sequence). Deletions cut 3 bases from V and 2 bases from J, with 7 bases between. CDR3 length: 13 amino acids. CDR3 nucleotide sequence: TGTGCCAGCAGTTTGGAGGGGAACTATGGCTACACCTTC. Encoded protein: CASSLEGNYGYTF.

The V and J genes are TRBV28 and TRBJ2-5; D is unresolved. The CDR3 loop spans 11 amino acids. CDR1 and CDR2 (germline): MDHEN, SYDVKM. Trimming stripped 10 bases from V and 0 bases from J, with 6 bases between. CDR3 sequence: CATQNQETQYF. The CDR3, as DNA: TGTGCCACCCAAAACCAAGAGACCCAGTACTTC.

The rearrangement joins TRBV28 to TRBJ1-5, with D possibly TRBD1 on 6 matching bases. Trimming removed 4 bases from V and 7 bases from J, with 14 bases in between. This CDR3 is built from 14 residues. Looked up from germline, CDR1 is MDHEN and CDR2 is SYDVKM. CDR3 residues: CASSSQGLGQPQHF. CDR3 DNA sequence: TGTGCCAGCAGTTCACAGGGTTTGGGGCAGCCCCAGCATTTT.

The CDR3 bases are TGTGCCAGCGGCCCCGGGACAGCGACAATCTACGAGCAGTACTTC. Protein sequence: CASGPGTATIYEQYF. The chain uses TRBV2 and TRBJ2-7; 7 positions match TRBD1. This CDR3 has 15 amino acids. CDR1 is SNHLY, CDR2 FYNNEI, per germline. V trimming: 8 bases; J trimming: 3 bases; junction bases outside the gene matches: 13.

The J gene is TRBJ2-7, the V gene TRBV7-8, with D possibly being TRBD2 (6 bases). CDR1 and CDR2 (germline): SGHVS, FQNEAQ. The CDR3 length is 14 residues. V dropped 2 bases and J dropped 2 bases, with 10 bases sitting between them. CDR3 amino acids: CASSLSGSAYEQYF. CDR3 coding DNA: TGTGCCAGCAGCTTAAGCGGGTCGGCCTACGAGCAGTACTTC. The full variable domain, rest sourced from reference TRBV7-8 and TRBJ2-7, is GAGVSQSPRYKVAKRGQDVALRCDPISGHVSLFWYQQALGQGPEFLTYFQNEAQLDKSGLPSDRFFAERPEGSVSTLKIQRTQQEDSAVYLCASSLSGSAYEQYFGPGTRLTVT.

This clone has a single count. This chain joins TRBV4-1 and TRBJ2-7; 9 bases agree with TRBD2. Looked up from germline, CDR1 is MGHRA and CDR2 is YSYEKL. The CDR3 runs 17 residues. V was pared by 0 bases and J by 2 bases, with 8 bases of the junction left unmatched. This chain's CDR3 is CASSQDFLAGPTYEQYF. In DNA form, the CDR3 reads TGCGCCAGCAGCCAAGATTTCCTAGCGGGACCCACCTACGAGCAGTACTTC.

The chain carries TRBV7-8 and TRBJ1-1; 7 nucleotides match TRBD1. The CDR3 is 14 residues long. The germline V gene encodes CDR1 SGHVS and CDR2 FQNEAQ. The trim removed 5 bases at V and 8 bases at J, leaving 11 bases unmatched. CDR3 DNA: TGTGCCAGCAGCCAAGACAGGGTGGGACAGGAAGCTTTCTTT. Protein sequence: CASSQDRVGQEAFF.

This rearrangement joins TRBV6-1 to TRBJ2-4; TRBD2 is a possible D gene (5 bases). This CDR3 has 14 residues. Germline CDR1 and CDR2: MNHNS and SASEGT. Trimming took off 2 bases at V and 7 bases at J, with 12 bases between the two ends. CDR3 sequence reads: CASSEKGRANIQYF. The DNA for the CDR3 is TGTGCCAGCAGTGAAAAAGGGCGGGCCAACATTCAGTACTTC.

The V gene is TRBV5-1, the J gene TRBJ1-3; D is unresolved. Germline lookup yields CDR1 SGHRS and CDR2 YFSETQ. Deletions cut 0 bases from V and 4 bases from J, with 8 bases between. This CDR3 contains 14 residues. The CDR3 region has the DNA TGCGCCAGCAGCTTGGCGGGGTCCGGAAACACCATATATTTT. Amino acids: CASSLAGSGNTIYF.

The chain uses TRBV11-2 and TRBJ2-7, with 12 bases fitting TRBD1. The germline V gene has CDR1 SGHAT and CDR2 FQNNGV. The CDR3 contains 15 residues. The junction had 6 bases not matched to a gene; V was cut back by 4 bases and J by 5 bases. The CDR3 here is CASSSGQGAGNEQYF. The CDR3 DNA reads TGTGCCAGCAGCTCGGGACAGGGGGCTGGGAACGAGCAGTACTTC.

This chain connects TRBV25-1 to TRBJ1-3; perhaps TRBD1 as D (5 bases). Per germline, CDR1 MGHDK and CDR2 SYGVNS. Between the trimmed V and J ends, which lost 1 base and 4 bases, there was a span of 11 bases. The CDR3 is 15 amino acids. The CDR3 region has the DNA TGTGCCAGCAGTGAATCGGCAGGGATAGGAAACACCATATATTTT. It codes for CASSESAGIGNTIYF.

The J gene is TRBJ2-3, the V gene TRBV5-1; a possible D gene is TRBD1 (6 bases). This CDR3 comprises 14 residues. V lost 9 bases to trimming and J lost 2 bases, with 16 bases between them. CDR1 SGHRS and CDR2 YFSETQ come from the germline V gene. The CDR3 spells CATADRRVTDTQYF. DNA for the CDR3: TGCGCCACCGCGGACAGACGAGTCACAGATACGCAGTATTTT.

The chain couples TRBV13 to TRBJ2-7, with 11 bases fitting TRBD2. This CDR3 region has 15 residues. Trimming took 5 bases from V and 3 from J; bases not matched to a gene: 6. Germline V gene sequence: CDR1 PRHDT, CDR2 FYEKMQ (reference sequence). The DNA for the CDR3 is TGTGCCAGCAGCCTGTCGGGACTAGCGGTCTACGAGCAGTACTTC. As protein: CASSLSGLAVYEQYF.

This clone was counted once. The chain joins TRBV7-9 to TRBJ2-7, with TRBD1 matching over 9 bases. This CDR3 has 15 residues. Per the germline V gene, CDR1 is SEHNR and CDR2 is FQNEAQ (reference sequence). V lost 4 bases to trimming and J lost 5 bases; unmatched junction nucleotides: 9. CDR3 nucleotide sequence: TGTGCCAGCAGCTCCACTGGGACAGGGTCTAACGAGCAGTACTTC. This sequence encodes CASSSTGTGSNEQYF.

This sequence joins TRBV18 and TRBJ2-5; tentatively, D is TRBD2 (5 bases). Germline V gene data show CDR1 as KGHSH and CDR2 as LQKENI. The length of the CDR3 is 17 residues. V was clipped by 1 base and J by 5 bases, with 20 bases between them. The CDR3 coding sequence is TGTGCCAGCTCACCACGAGAGCGGCTCCTCGGGTTGGAGACCCAGTACTTC. This encodes CASSPRERLLGLETQYF.

This clone is a singleton in its sample. The chain carries TRBV6-1 and TRBJ2-3, with 9 bases identical to TRBD1. V lost 3 bases and J lost 6; bases outside the gene matches: 16. The CDR3 is 18 residues long. CDR1 is MNHNS, CDR2 SASEGT, per germline. The CDR3 reads CASSDIRIQGAPTDTQYF. The CDR3 DNA reads as TGTGCCAGCAGTGATATCCGGATACAGGGGGCTCCCACGGATACGCAGTATTTT.

The V gene is TRBV27, the J gene TRBJ1-2; D gene uncertain. Per the germline V gene, CDR1 is MNHEY and CDR2 is SMNVEV (reference sequence). The CDR3 has 12 amino acids. Trimming removed 5 bases at V and 2 bases at J, with 6 bases between. CDR3 amino acids: CASSPGNYGYTF. DNA for the CDR3: TGTGCCAGCAGTCCGGGAAACTATGGCTACACCTTC.

A single count supports this clone. V is TRBV4-1 and J is TRBJ2-7; 11 positions match TRBD2. Trimming at V came to 1 base and at J to 6 bases, leaving 8 bases not matched to a gene. The CDR3 sequence is 16 residues long. CDR1 and CDR2 from the germline V gene are MGHRA and YSYEKL. The CDR3 DNA sequence: TGCGCCAGCAGCCAAGGCCTAGCGGGAGGTTACGGCGAGCAGTACTTC. This gives the protein CASSQGLAGGYGEQYF.

The DNA of the CDR3 is TGTGCCAGCAGCAAATACGACAGTTATGGCTACACCTTC. Protein: CASSKYDSYGYTF. The chain couples TRBV21-1 to TRBJ1-2; the D call of TRBD1 is as the table states it, not checked on the DNA. TRBV21-1 is recorded as a pseudogene. This CDR3 region has 13 residues.

The CDR3 nucleotides are TGCGCCAGCAGCCAACCCGACAGGGTCACCGGGGAGCTGTTTTTT. It yields the protein CASSQPDRVTGELFF. J is TRBJ2-2 and V is TRBV4-1; 7 nucleotides line up with TRBD1. The CDR3 contains 15 residues. Germline CDR1 is MGHRA and CDR2 is YSYEKL. V shed 2 bases and J 4 bases; nucleotides not matched to a gene: 4.

The chain couples TRBV29-1 to TRBJ2-7; 13 positions agree with TRBD2. From germline, CDR1 is SQVTM and CDR2 ANQGSEA. The ends lost 5 bases at V and 4 bases at J; junction bases unmatched: 2. CDR3 length: 13 residues. CDR3 nucleotides: TGCAGCGTTAGGACTAGCGGGAGTTACGAGCAGTACTTC. This codes for CSVRTSGSYEQYF.

This rearrangement joins TRBV5-1 to TRBJ2-1, with D perhaps matching TRBD2 (6 bases). Germline-derived CDR1 and CDR2 are SGHRS and YFSETQ. CDR3 length: 16 amino acids. V shed 1 base and J shed 0 bases, with 11 bases lying between them. CDR3: CASSLLAGSSYNEQFF. CDR3 DNA: TGCGCCAGCAGCTTGTTGGCGGGGAGCTCCTACAATGAGCAGTTCTTC.

Notes on this clone: The same CDR3 arises from other DNA sequences in this sample as well. The rearrangement uses TRBV11-2 and TRBJ2-7; D is unclear. In germline, CDR1 is SGHAT, CDR2 FQNNGV. V lost 5 bases and J lost 3, with 5 bases in between. This CDR3 region has 11 residues. CDR3: CASSPNYEQYF. The DNA of the CDR3 is TGTGCCAGCAGCCCAAACTACGAGCAGTACTTC.

The rearrangement links TRBV6-6 to TRBJ1-2; 7 positions match TRBD1. Germline V gene sequence: CDR1 MNHNY, CDR2 SVGAGI (reference sequence). J was trimmed by 0 bases and V by 0 bases; bases with no gene match: 1. CDR3 length: 15 residues. The CDR3 reads CASSYSDRTNYGYTF. The CDR3 DNA reads as TGTGCCAGCAGTTACTCGGACAGGACTAACTATGGCTACACCTTC.

This clone was found a few times. The V gene is TRBV5-1, the J gene TRBJ1-1; D is possibly TRBD1 (5 bases). Trimming removed 5 bases at V and 6 bases at J, with 11 bases between. Germline lookup yields CDR1 SGHRS and CDR2 YFSETQ. CDR3 size: 12 residues. The CDR3 is CASREGRSEAFF. The CDR3 nucleotides read TGCGCCAGCAGGGAGGGACGTTCTGAAGCTTTCTTT.

This sequence joins TRBV28 and TRBJ2-3; TRBD1 agrees at 9 bases. The V and J ends lost 7 bases and 3 bases, in that order; junction bases with no gene match: 11. Germline CDR1 MDHEN, CDR2 SYDVKM. The CDR3 runs to 16 residues. The CDR3 bases are TGTGCCAGCACCCTATACCCGGGACAGGGAACAGATACGCAGTATTTT. Translated: CASTLYPGQGTDTQYF.

The chain uses TRBV15 and TRBJ1-5; 7 nucleotides agree with TRBD1. CDR1 and CDR2 (germline): LNHNV, YYDKDF (reference sequence). V shed 1 base and J 7 bases; nucleotides not matched to a gene: 7. This CDR3 is 15 amino acids long. CDR3 sequence: CATSRVPGGSQPQHF. CDR3 coding DNA: TGTGCCACCAGCAGAGTGCCAGGGGGAAGCCAGCCCCAGCATTTT.